This T cell receptor (beta chain) was found in a study of graft-versus-host responses after intestinal transplantation (dated by TCRdb to the early 2020s). About the full investigation: The transplants that recipients received were multivisceral, liver-intestinal, or isolated intestinal. The cohort enrolled about two dozen intestinal transplant recipients, one of whom was a retransplant, and a few patients without pretransplant specimens were excluded. Alloreactive clones were identified by sequencing pre-transplant mixed lymphocyte reaction products and comparing them with unstimulated pre-transplant donor and recipient T cells. Donor T cell macrochimerism was defined as a peak of at least 4% donor T cells among recipient peripheral blood mononuclear cells. Every recipient was given anti-thymocyte globulin induction, followed by 2 to 3 years of maintenance tacrolimus and steroids. After intestinal transplantation, graft-versus-host and host-versus-graft alloreactive T cell clones were followed in the graft, circulation and bone marrow using bulk TCR-beta CDR3 sequencing. Samples from a few later patients were sequenced in-house on an Illumina MiSeq with MiXCR processing rather than by the commercial service.

Concerning this clone itself: This receptor's antigen is unknown. The germline gene is not matched at one end of the junction; a read error may be the cause.

Reading the label with the study, this specimen's time point is: cells obtained before transplantation from donor or recipient. CD3+CD4+ and CD3+CD8+ populations were FACS-sorted from unstimulated pre-transplant donor and recipient cells taken from spleen or lymph nodes. From the germline V gene, CDR1 is MDHEN and CDR2 is SYDVKM. Including the terminal cysteine and phenylalanine, the CDR3 comprises 16 residues. Kept here is only the CDR3 DNA, which spans 48 bases and is read in frame from base 1. The receptor library was made with the immunoSEQ multiplex PCR assay. In most patients, genomic DNA was isolated using the Qiagen DNeasy Blood and Tissue Kit and sent frozen to Adaptive Biotechnologies for TCR sequencing. Adaptive Biotechnologies carried out high-throughput TCR-beta CDR3 sequencing of genomic DNA for most patients. The study's own analysis went as follows. TCR sequencing data for roughly 20 patients were retrieved from Adaptive's ImmunoSEQ software; a few other patients were processed with MiXCR and VDJtools. To correct CD4 versus CD8 sorting errors, any sequence found in both subsets at a frequency ratio below 5:1 was removed. CDR3 nucleotide sequences shared by donor and recipient were removed because the origin of these sequences could not be assigned. To count as alloreactive, a clone needed at least 2-fold expansion over unstimulated cells and a minimum CFSE-low frequency of 0.002% (template counts) or 0.001% (read counts). Clones were considered mappable if detected in sequenced pre-transplant spleen, lymph node, or MLR CFSE-low populations of the donor or recipient. The cumulative frequency of alloreactive clones was calculated as a percentage of all sequences, weighted by copy number. As stored in TCRdb, this immuneACCESS dataset retains in-frame rearrangements with V and J assigned. A fraction of the clones does not appear; measured against another copy, unresolved V genes explain less than half of the discrepancy, and the remainder lacks a known reason. Clone size and the V and J calls come from that table; the DNA yielded D and trimming. The sample yields 65,000 to 90,000 clones; around 93% were counted once. The ten biggest clones cover 6% to 9% of the sample.

Paper-wide results and their limitations: The conclusions were limited by the relatively low number and heterogeneity of the intestinal transplant patients. Early after transplant, declines in HvG clones were associated with peak levels of circulating GvH clones. GvH clones turned up in recipient bone marrow, with some appearing earlier in ileal mucosa or blood, a pattern consistent with an intestinal mucosal origin. Patients with donor T cell macrochimerism had high GvH to HvG T cell clonal ratios in their allografts.

The chain links TRBV28 with TRBJ2-7, and 12 bases in between align with TRBD2. This sequence was found in a human donor who was the organ donor for an intestinal transplant. The material sequenced was unstimulated CD8+ T cells sorted from spleen or lymph node cells, taken before transplant. The DNA sequence reads TGTACCAGCAGTTTACGGCTAGCGGGAGGGTCAAGCGAGCAGTACTTC. It codes for CTSSLRLAGGSSEQYF.